Reported below is one T cell receptor (beta chain). Original analysis: Reference gene primer amplification gave nucleated cell count estimates. Here immunoSEQ multiplex PCR was the method, and the copy in TCRdb shows in-frame clones only, minus some. V and J calls and clone size follow that table, whereas D and trimming were derived from the DNA. Of 9,000 to 13,000 clones in the sample, over 65% were seen once. The data were taken from a study of blood T cell repertoires in COVID-19. Study details: Acute and convalescent COVID-19 specimens originated in the United States, Italy and Spain. Nucleic acid was either cDNA or gDNA, and it came from T cells, B-cell-depleted T cells, or PBMCs.

The germline V gene has CDR1 MDHEN and CDR2 SYDVKM. V gave up 1 base and J gave up 1 base, with 28 bases separating them. The CDR3 extends over 21 amino acids. The sequence came from a human donor in a cohort sampled during active COVID-19. The material sequenced was peripheral blood. V gene TRBV28 combines with J gene TRBJ1-2; D is unresolved. The CDR3 spells CASSLSPFREATRGFNYGYTF. The CDR3 bases are TGTGCCAGCAGTTTATCTCCTTTTCGGGAGGCCACCCGAGGTTTTAACTATGGCTACACCTTC.